This entry describes one T cell receptor beta chain. Its cognate antigen is unknown. After stimulus-free culture, autoproliferating CFSE-dim and non-proliferating CFSE-high T cells were sequenced separately. Fewer than 65 million CFSE-labeled PBMCs were cultured 7 to 8 days unstimulated, then replicate wells were pooled. PBMCs were labeled with about 0.5 uM CFSE and cultured without exogenous stimuli. The sample is drawn from a study of memory B cells and T cells in multiple sclerosis. TCRdb's table, derived via immunoSEQ multiplex PCR, lists solely in-frame clones and lacks some. The sample consists of about 45,000 clones, around 79% of them appearing once. Study-wide points: Compartments had unequal clone-set sizes, affecting shared clonotype counts.

The germline V gene encodes CDR1 SSHAT and CDR2 FNYEAQ (reference sequence). This CDR3 has 18 amino acids. With 1 base clipped from V and 3 bases from J, the junction kept 8 bases outside the gene matches. The V and J genes are TRBV7-7 and TRBJ1-4, with 10 bases aligning to TRBD1. Source material: PBMCs from blood kept in culture. The TCR was taken from a human donor with multiple sclerosis. The CDR3 protein is CASSLVGGTGDSNEKLFF. In DNA form, the CDR3 reads TGTGCCAGCAGCTTAGTCGGCGGGACAGGGGATTCTAATGAAAAACTGTTTTTT.